This TCR beta chain comes out of a study of TIL therapy for anti-PD-1-resistant metastatic lung cancer (dated by TCRdb to 2020 to 2022). Background for the entire study: Enrolled patients had a median age of around 51 years (range about 38-75) and a median tumor PD-L1 proportion score of around 5.6%. T cell receptor beta sequencing of tumor and peripheral blood served to follow clonotypes across the tumor, the expanded TIL product, and serial blood samples. Most of the cohort had lung adenocarcinoma, a few tumors were EGFR-mutant and two were ALK-rearranged, and half of the patients were current or former smokers. Across the cohort, whole-exome sequencing showed a median non-synonymous tumor mutation burden of roughly 1.5 mutations per megabase. The paper's findings and limits, for the study overall: Higher clonality and lower diversity were observed in expanded TIL cultures than in baseline intratumoral T cells (median clonality around 5.9% vs 31%, p < 0.0001). The cohort was highly selected, including more treatment-naive, never-smoker and oncogene-addicted patients than is typical, which limits generalizability. The study protocol defined all tumor marker inferences as exploratory. High clonal turnover was observed in TIL culture, with many enriched product clones not detected in the baseline tumor, which suggested clonal contraction rather than faithful expansion.

The time point label, read with the paper, signifies: pre-treatment sample, taken before nivolumab and TIL therapy. The baseline tumor samples, taken from the same resection that was used to grow TIL, were excised metastases, most often pleural nodules or supraclavicular lymph nodes. Tumors were harvested prior to any PD-1/PD-L1 blockade, after which nivolumab was administered to patients, and lymphodepletion, expanded TIL infusion and IL-2 were given to patients who progressed. A phase I trial run at two centers enrolled adults with stage 4 NSCLC between October 2017 and January 2020. Samples came from a single-arm, open-label phase I trial of tumor-infiltrating lymphocyte therapy with nivolumab in advanced non-small cell lung cancer. For each resected tumor, portions were snap-frozen in liquid nitrogen and kept at -80 degrees C. Tumor regions of interest were selected on H&E sections using laser-capture macrodissection, ground into 15 mg aliquots, and extracted using Qiagen Allprep kits.

The immunoSEQ v3 hsTCRB kit was used to amplify TCR beta CDR3 regions from genomic DNA through bias-controlled multiplex PCR. TCR libraries were sequenced on an Illumina NextSeq 500 to 1.5 million to 2.5 million read pairs for survey level or 5-6 million for deep level. The study's own analysis went as follows. V, D and J genes were assigned, non-productive sequences were removed, and clonality was reported by immunoSEQ Analyzer software. Repertoires were compared using productive Simpson clonality and Morisita overlap index of productive TRB rearrangements between infused TIL and blood. TCRdb took over this immuneACCESS table, retaining in-frame rearrangements with V and J assigned. Such tables are incomplete; in checked studies, under half of the missing clones stem from an unresolved V gene, and the remainder is unexplained. That table supplies the V and J calls and clone size; D and trimming were determined from the DNA. The sample contains more than 90,000 clones, about three fifths of them found a single time. Together, the top ten hold 11% of the sample.

There are 15 amino acids in the CDR3, from cysteine to phenylalanine inclusive. The sequence is cut down to CDR3 DNA, 45 bases in frame from base 1. The CDR1 and CDR2 encoded by the germline V gene (reference sequence) are MNHEY and SMNVEV. Trimmed from V: 3 bases; trimmed from J: 2 bases; junction bases lacking a gene match: 5. Only one count was recorded for this clone. Its cognate antigen has yet to be identified. No base qualities exist here, and no much larger clone lies one base off it. Recombination connected TRBV27 to TRBJ1-1, with 8 bases aligning to TRBD1. Specimen: tumor tissue, collected at baseline. The origin of this receptor is a person aged 25 to 80 with non-small cell lung cancer. The DNA reads as follows: TGTGCCAGCAGTTTCAGACAGGGGATTAACACTGAAGCTTTCTTT. Its translation is CASSFRQGINTEAFF.